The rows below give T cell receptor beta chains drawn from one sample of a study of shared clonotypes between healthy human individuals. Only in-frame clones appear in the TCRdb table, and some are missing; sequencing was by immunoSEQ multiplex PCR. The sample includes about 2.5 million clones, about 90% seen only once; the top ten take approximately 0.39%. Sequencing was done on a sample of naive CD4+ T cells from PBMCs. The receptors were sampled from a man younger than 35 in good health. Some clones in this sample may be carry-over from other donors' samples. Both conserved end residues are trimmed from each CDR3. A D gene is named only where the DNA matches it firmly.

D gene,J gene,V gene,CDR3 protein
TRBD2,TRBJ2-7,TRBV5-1,ASSPLAGTGSYEQY
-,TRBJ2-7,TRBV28,ASSFSTQSYEQY
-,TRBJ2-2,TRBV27,ASSLLGPTGELF
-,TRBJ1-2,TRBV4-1,ASSQLDKPNYGYT
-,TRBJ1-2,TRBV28,ASRAAKGSYT
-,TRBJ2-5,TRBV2,ASRSGTQETQY
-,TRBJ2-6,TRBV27,ASSPNRPSGANVLT
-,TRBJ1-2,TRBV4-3,ASSQAAVSYGYT
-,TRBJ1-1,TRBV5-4,ASSRDTMNTEAF
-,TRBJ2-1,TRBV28,ASSLIAVYNEQF
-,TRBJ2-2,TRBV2,ASRLTANTGELF
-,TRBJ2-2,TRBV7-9,ASSLGQANTGELF
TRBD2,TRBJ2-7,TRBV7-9,ASEARGLGSYEQY
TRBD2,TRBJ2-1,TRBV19,ASSIASLAGGSWNEQF
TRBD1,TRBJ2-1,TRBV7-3,ASSGGTGPYNEQF
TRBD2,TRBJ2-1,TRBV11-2,ASSVTGTRYNEQF
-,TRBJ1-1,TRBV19,ASSIAQGIAAF
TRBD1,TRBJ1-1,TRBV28,ASSLTGMNTEAF
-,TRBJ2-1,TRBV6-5,ASSYTRYNEQF
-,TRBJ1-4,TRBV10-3,AISEGQDEKLF
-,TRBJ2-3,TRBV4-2,ASSPQEVADTQY
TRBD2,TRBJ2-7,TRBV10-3,AIGLAGGSPYEQY
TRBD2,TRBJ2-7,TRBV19,ASSRGTSGTYEQY
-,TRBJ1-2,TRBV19,ATRTGPGYT
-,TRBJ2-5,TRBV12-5,ASGLFGETQY
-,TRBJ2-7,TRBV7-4,ASTRGAGNPYEQY
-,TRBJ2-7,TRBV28,ASSSRGEQY
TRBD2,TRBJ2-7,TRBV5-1,ASSVSSGRYEQY
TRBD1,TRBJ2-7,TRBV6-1,ASSQTTGAYEQY
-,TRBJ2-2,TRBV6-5,ASSKRVKNTGELF
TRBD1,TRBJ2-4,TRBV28,ATFSGGTGLNIQY
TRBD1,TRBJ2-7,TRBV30,AWRRSRQGSHEQY
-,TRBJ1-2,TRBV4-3,ASSQGYGYT
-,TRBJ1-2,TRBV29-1,SVEDSEGYT
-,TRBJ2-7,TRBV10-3,AISEILAMGEQY
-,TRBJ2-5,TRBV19,ASSPVGRRQETQY
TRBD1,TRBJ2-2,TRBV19,ASTTRRGTGWTGELF
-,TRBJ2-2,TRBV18,ASSPIQGGLGNTGELF
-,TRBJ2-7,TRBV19,ASSIAPARLSYEQY
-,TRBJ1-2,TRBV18,ASSPLDPYGYT
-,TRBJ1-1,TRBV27,ASSLKWEGTEAF
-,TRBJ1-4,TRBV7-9,ASSLIPTGNNEKLF
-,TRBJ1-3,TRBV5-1,ASSWGDASGNTIY
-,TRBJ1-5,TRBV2,ASSWESNQPQH
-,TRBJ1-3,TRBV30,AWTPLGGKISGNTIY
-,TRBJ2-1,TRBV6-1,ASSETGWGRSQF
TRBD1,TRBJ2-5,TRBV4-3,ASSQDYRGRVGQETQY
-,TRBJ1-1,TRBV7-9,ASPPGAGNAEAF
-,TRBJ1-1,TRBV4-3,ASSHDRGPRNTEAF
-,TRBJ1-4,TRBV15,ATSSGRTTNEKLF
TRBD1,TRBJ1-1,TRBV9,ASSPSTGGTEAF
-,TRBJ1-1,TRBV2,ASSDEAKGQAF
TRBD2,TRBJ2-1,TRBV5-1,ASSLASGSLANEQF
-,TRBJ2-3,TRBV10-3,ATFSGTDTQY
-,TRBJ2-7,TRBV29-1,SVEDGGSYEQY